This is a list of T cell receptor beta chains from one sample in a study of shared clonotypes between healthy human individuals. Method: immunoSEQ multiplex PCR; TCRdb's copy keeps in-frame clones and lacks some. Of millions of clones listed, 85% to 95% were seen once; the top ten hold 0.39%. Sequencing was performed on naive CD4+ T cells from PBMCs. Receptors originate from a man aged 18 to 29 in good health. Some clones in this sample may be carry-over from other donors' samples. CDR3s include the opening cysteine and the closing phenylalanine or tryptophan. D genes are given only for firm matches. For some rows the clone size is stated as once, few or many, or as a class when expanded; others skip it.

j_gene | v_gene | abundance | d_gene | CDR3aa | CDR3nt
TRBJ2-3 | TRBV7-9 | - | - | CASSLGRSPSTDTQYF | TGTGCCAGCAGCTTAGGGCGGAGCCCTAGCACAGATACGCAGTATTTT
TRBJ2-1 | TRBV18 | - | - | CASSPDRHSYNEQFF | TGTGCCAGCTCCCCCGACAGGCACTCCTACAATGAGCAGTTCTTC
TRBJ2-1 | TRBV28 | - | TRBD1 | CASSSAGGSYEQFF | TGTGCCAGCAGTTCGGCAGGGGGCAGTTATGAGCAGTTCTTC
TRBJ2-5 | TRBV7-9 | - | TRBD2 | CASSLGTSGMETQYF | TGTGCCAGCAGCTTAGGGACTAGCGGGATGGAGACCCAGTACTTC
TRBJ2-1 | TRBV5-1 | - | TRBD2 | CASKRREGYNEQFF | TGCGCCAGCAAGCGGCGGGAGGGTTACAATGAGCAGTTCTTC
TRBJ1-1 | TRBV18 | few | TRBD1 | CASSLGTGGNTEAFF | TGTGCCAGCTCTCTCGGGACAGGAGGGAACACTGAAGCTTTCTTT
TRBJ2-5 | TRBV16 | - | - | CASSQSRETQYF | TGTGCCAGCAGCCAATCCCGAGAGACCCAGTACTTC
TRBJ1-2 | TRBV21-1 | - | - | CASSHGFYGYTF | TGTGCCAGCAGTCATGGATTCTATGGCTACACCTTC
TRBJ1-1 | TRBV4-3 | - | - | CASSQEVPRSARPNTEAFF | TGCGCCAGCAGCCAAGAAGTGCCTCGGAGCGCGCGGCCGAACACTGAAGCTTTCTTT
TRBJ2-7 | TRBV7-2 | once | - | CASSLGPTSSHEQYF | TGTGCCAGCAGCTTAGGGCCAACTAGCTCGCACGAGCAGTACTTC
TRBJ2-7 | TRBV29-1 | - | - | CSVGDSRSYEQYF | TGCAGCGTTGGAGACAGCCGCTCCTACGAGCAGTACTTC
TRBJ2-4 | TRBV19 | - | - | CASSNVLAKNIQYF | TGTGCCAGTAGTAACGTCCTAGCCAAAAACATTCAGTACTTC
TRBJ2-1 | TRBV7-3 | - | - | CASSQPPITGGGYNEQFF | TGTGCCAGCAGCCAACCTCCAATTACAGGGGGAGGGTACAATGAGCAGTTCTTC
TRBJ1-3 | TRBV10-3 | - | - | CAISGGGSPLENTIYF | TGTGCCATCAGTGGAGGAGGGTCCCCTCTGGAAAACACCATATATTTT
TRBJ2-6 | TRBV6-1 | once | TRBD1 | CASSEAPTGAGANVLTF | TGTGCCAGCAGTGAAGCCCCTACAGGGGCTGGGGCCAACGTCCTGACTTTC
TRBJ2-2 | TRBV28 | - | TRBD2 | CASSLRTVGTSGNTGELFF | TGTGCCAGCAGCCTTCGCACAGTGGGGACTAGCGGAAACACCGGGGAGCTGTTTTTT
TRBJ2-2 | TRBV4-2 | - | TRBD2 | CASSLLSGLAGAAGELFF | TGTGCCAGCAGCCTGCTTTCGGGACTAGCGGGAGCGGCCGGGGAGCTGTTTTTT
TRBJ1-2 | TRBV6-1 | - | - | CASNLRRFYGYTF | TGTGCCAGCAATTTAAGGCGATTCTATGGCTACACCTTC
TRBJ1-4 | TRBV6-1 | - | - | CASSEVGFRDEKLFF | TGTGCCAGCAGTGAAGTCGGGTTTAGGGATGAAAAACTGTTTTTT
TRBJ2-1 | TRBV7-6 | - | - | CASSLFRGPDYNEQFF | TGTGCCAGCAGCTTATTTCGAGGGCCGGATTACAATGAGCAGTTCTTC
TRBJ2-7 | TRBV6-5 | - | - | CASSYRGYEQYF | TGTGCCAGCAGTTATCGGGGTTACGAGCAGTACTTC
TRBJ1-2 | TRBV14 | - | TRBD1 | CASSQEVRDSHGYTF | TGTGCCAGCAGCCAAGAAGTTAGGGACAGTCATGGCTACACCTTC
TRBJ2-1 | TRBV7-2 | - | - | CASSLGPPGYNEQFF | TGTGCCAGCAGCTTAGGGCCCCCCGGCTACAATGAGCAGTTCTTC
TRBJ1-1 | TRBV9 | - | - | CASSVAEGNTEAFF | TGTGCCAGCAGCGTAGCCGAGGGTAACACTGAAGCTTTCTTT
TRBJ1-2 | TRBV6-5 | - | - | CASSLEGIRGYGYTF | TGTGCCAGCAGTCTCGAGGGCATTCGGGGCTATGGCTACACCTTC
TRBJ2-7 | TRBV2 | - | - | CASSEYANAEYF | TGTGCCAGCAGTGAATATGCCAACGCGGAGTACTTC
TRBJ2-3 | TRBV5-1 | - | TRBD2 | CASSTLAGGLFLTDTQYF | TGCGCCAGCAGCACACTAGCGGGAGGCCTCTTTCTTACAGATACGCAGTATTTT
TRBJ2-5 | TRBV6-6 | - | TRBD1 | CASREGTGKETQYF | TGTGCCAGCAGAGAGGGGACAGGGAAAGAGACCCAGTACTTC
TRBJ1-2 | TRBV7-9 | - | TRBD1 | CASSFAGGGPTNYGYTF | TGTGCCAGCAGCTTTGCAGGGGGCGGGCCAACTAACTATGGCTACACCTTC
TRBJ2-3 | TRBV25-1 | - | TRBD2 | CASSELGSGRADTQYF | TGTGCCAGCAGTGAATTAGGATCGGGGAGGGCCGATACGCAGTATTTT
TRBJ2-1 | TRBV7-7 | - | TRBD2 | CASSLLAGGPFNEQFF | TGTGCCAGCAGTTTACTAGCGGGAGGGCCCTTCAATGAGCAGTTCTTC
TRBJ1-1 | TRBV30 | - | - | CAWSRDTNTEAFF | TGTGCCTGGAGCCGAGACACGAACACTGAAGCTTTCTTT
TRBJ1-2 | TRBV5-1 | few | - | CASSLESPNYGYTF | TGCGCCAGCAGCTTGGAATCACCCAACTATGGCTACACCTTC
TRBJ1-4 | TRBV25-1 | - | - | CASSDKGLGNEKLFF | TGTGCCAGCAGTGATAAGGGGCTGGGGAATGAAAAACTGTTTTTT
TRBJ2-1 | TRBV11-3 | - | - | CASSPTVGRDNEQFF | TGTGCCAGCAGCCCCACAGTAGGCAGGGATAATGAGCAGTTCTTC
TRBJ2-5 | TRBV6-1 | - | TRBD2 | CAGAGNEETQYF | TGTGCCGGAGCGGGGAACGAAGAGACCCAGTACTTC
TRBJ2-5 | TRBV19 | - | - | CASSSGTLGETQYF | TGTGCCAGTAGCTCCGGGACGTTAGGAGAGACCCAGTACTTC
TRBJ1-4 | TRBV5-1 | - | - | CASSFGRALWEKLFF | TGCGCCAGCAGCTTCGGCAGGGCTCTTTGGGAAAAACTGTTTTTT
TRBJ2-1 | TRBV5-4 | - | - | CASSSGGRGGYNEQFF | TGTGCCAGCAGCTCTGGGGGCAGGGGTGGGTACAATGAGCAGTTCTTC
TRBJ2-2 | TRBV6-5 | - | TRBD1 | CASSRGQANTGELFF | TGTGCCAGCAGTAGGGGACAGGCGAACACCGGGGAGCTGTTTTTT
TRBJ2-7 | TRBV7-2 | few | - | CASSFRRESEQYF | TGTGCCAGCAGCTTCAGGAGGGAGAGCGAGCAGTACTTC
TRBJ1-2 | TRBV28 | - | - | CATRRVSDYGYTF | TGTGCCACCCGCAGGGTTTCGGACTATGGCTACACCTTC
TRBJ1-4 | TRBV5-1 | - | - | CASAKQDSNEKLFF | TGCGCCAGTGCTAAGCAGGATTCTAATGAAAAACTGTTTTTT
TRBJ1-1 | TRBV5-1 | - | - | CASSTNSGNTEAFF | TGCGCCAGCAGCACCAATAGCGGGAACACTGAAGCTTTCTTT
TRBJ2-1 | TRBV4-2 | once | TRBD2 | CASSQERDYFF | TGTGCCAGCAGCCAAGAGCGGGACTACTTCTTC
TRBJ2-7 | TRBV9 | - | - | CASSVVVEDEQYF | TGTGCCAGCAGCGTAGTCGTTGAGGACGAGCAGTACTTC
TRBJ2-1 | TRBV4-1 | - | - | CASSQDHRVEQFF | TGCGCCAGCAGCCAAGATCATAGAGTTGAGCAGTTCTTC
TRBJ2-7 | TRBV19 | - | TRBD1 | CASQFDRGDEQYF | TGTGCCAGTCAATTTGACAGGGGCGACGAGCAGTACTTC
TRBJ2-7 | TRBV6-5 | - | - | CASSYSSSSYEQYF | TGTGCCAGCAGTTACTCGAGTTCGAGCTACGAGCAGTACTTC
TRBJ2-7 | TRBV28 | - | - | CASSEGQSKYF | TGTGCCAGCAGCGAAGGACAGTCTAAGTACTTC
TRBJ1-5 | TRBV7-2 | few | - | CASSPSGNQPQHF | TGTGCCAGCAGCCCCAGCGGGAATCAGCCCCAGCATTTT
TRBJ2-7 | TRBV28 | once | TRBD2 | CASSLRTSGIYEQYF | TGTGCCAGCAGTTTGCGGACTAGCGGGATCTACGAGCAGTACTTC
TRBJ2-1 | TRBV21-1 | - | - | CASSSPGPIPAEQFF | TGTGCCAGCAGCTCCCCGGGACCAATTCCGGCTGAGCAGTTCTTC
TRBJ1-5 | TRBV2 | - | - | CASRADNQPQHF | TGTGCCAGCAGGGCGGACAATCAGCCCCAGCATTTT
TRBJ2-2 | TRBV18 | - | - | CASSQRDTGELFF | TGTGCCAGCTCACAACGGGACACCGGGGAGCTGTTTTTT
TRBJ2-7 | TRBV19 | - | - | CASSHGYEQYF | TGTGCCAGTAGTCACGGCTACGAGCAGTACTTC
TRBJ2-2 | TRBV29-1 | - | - | CSVVTYSTGELFF | TGCAGCGTTGTGACATATTCTACCGGGGAGCTGTTTTTT
TRBJ1-4 | TRBV28 | - | - | CATLSTSEKLFF | TGTGCCACCCTGTCAACGAGCGAAAAACTGTTTTTT
TRBJ2-7 | TRBV7-6 | - | TRBD2 | CASSLRTSGLSYEQYF | TGTGCCAGCAGCTTAAGGACTAGCGGACTCTCCTACGAGCAGTACTTC